This passage covers 21 T cell receptor beta chains from one sample sequenced in a study of T-cell memory formation after mild COVID-19. Via MiXCR, TCRdb re-called the 5' RACE reads, giving one row per CDR3 protein. The data show 150,000 to 200,000 distinct CDR3 sequences, 14% seen once. What was sequenced was PBMCs or a T cell subset sorted from them (not recorded which). These receptors all stem from an adult woman who had mild COVID-19 (a few samples of this study predate the infection). Cell type and time point are not known.

This clonotype was seen more than once but under ten times. The V gene is TRBV4-1, the J gene TRBJ2-1, with D possibly being TRBD1 or TRBD2 (5 bases each). This CDR3 comprises 15 residues. CDR1 is MGHRA and CDR2 is YSYEKL in the germline V gene. Trimming stripped 1 base from V and 5 bases from J, with 12 bases between. The DNA for the CDR3 is TGCGCCAGCAGCCAAGTAAGGGGAGCCGACAATGAGCAGTTCTTC. Amino acids: CASSQVRGADNEQFF.

This clonotype was found a few times. The chain carries TRBV7-3 and TRBJ2-1, with a tentative D call TRBD2 (6 bases). V was pared by 8 bases and J by 5 bases, with 13 bases between. The CDR3 loop spans 13 amino acids. CDR1 and CDR2 (germline): SGHTA, FQGTGA. The CDR3 here is CASGERANNEQFF. CDR3 nucleotide sequence: TGTGCCAGCGGAGAGCGGGCCAACAATGAGCAGTTCTTC.

This clonotype was counted only a few times. The V gene is TRBV10-3, the J gene TRBJ2-1, with 11 bases fitting TRBD2. The CDR3 has 15 amino acids. The V segment lost 2 bases and the J segment 8 bases; nucleotides outside the gene matches: 5. The V gene's germline CDR1 is ENHRY and CDR2 SYGVKD. This chain's CDR3 is CAISELVAGGDEQFF. The CDR3 nucleotides are TGTGCCATCAGTGAGCTGGTAGCGGGGGGGGATGAGCAGTTCTTC.

This clonotype was found a few times. The chain is built from TRBV9 and TRBJ2-1; D uncertain. V was pared by 0 bases and J by 0 bases, with 16 bases between. Germline assignment: CDR1 SGDLS and CDR2 YYNGEE. The CDR3 extends over 18 amino acids. The CDR3 DNA is TGTGCCAGCAGCGTAGGACCCGACTTGTCGAACTCCTACAATGAGCAGTTCTTC. Translation: CASSVGPDLSNSYNEQFF.

This rearrangement joins TRBV27 to TRBJ2-1; 8 positions agree with TRBD2. CDR1 MNHEY and CDR2 SMNVEV come from the germline V gene (reference sequence). V lost 7 bases to trimming and J lost 6 bases; unmatched junction nucleotides: 8. This CDR3 comprises 14 residues. The CDR3, as DNA: TGTGCCAGCACCTTGAGCGGGAGCTTCAATGAGCAGTTCTTC. This codes for CASTLSGSFNEQFF.

The chain has TRBV6-6 and TRBJ2-7; D possibly corresponds to TRBD2 (7 bases). CDR3 length: 14 amino acids. Germline V gene data show CDR1 as MNHNY and CDR2 as SVGAGI (reference sequence). V shed 6 bases and J shed 6 bases, with 18 bases lying between them. Here the CDR3 reads CASRDRGGGGEQYF. The DNA for the CDR3 is TGTGCCAGCAGGGACCGCGGGGGCGGGGGCGAGCAGTACTTC.

Concerning this clonotype: A read error may produce the germline difference seen at one junction end. This sequence joins TRBV10-3 and TRBJ2-2, with D perhaps matching TRBD2 (5 bases). There are 15 residues in the CDR3. In germline, CDR1 is ENHRY, CDR2 SYGVKD. The CDR3 is CAISGEDLPTAELFF. DNA of the CDR3: TGTGCCATCAGTGGAGAGGACTTACCCACCGCGGAGCTGTTTTTT.

This clonotype came up a few times. The CDR3 protein is CASSSLIAPSEQYF. The CDR3 nucleotides are TGCGCCAGCAGCTCCCTCATTGCGCCCTCCGAGCAGTACTTC. This chain links TRBV5-1 with TRBJ2-7, with D uncertain. The CDR3 has 14 amino acids. Germline values: CDR1 SGHRS, CDR2 YFSETQ. V was shortened by 3 bases and J by 6 bases, with 16 bases between the two germline ends.

By share, this clonotype counts as large. The rearrangement uses TRBV12-3 or TRBV12-4 and TRBJ2-3, with 7 bases aligning to TRBD2. Trimming removed 0 bases from V and 0 bases from J; junction bases left unmatched: 6. CDR3 size: 17 residues. CDR3 nucleotides: TGTGCCAGCAGTTTAGCGGGGAGGGGTCCTAGCACAGATACGCAGTATTTT. Protein: CASSLAGRGPSTDTQYF.

A few counts support this clonotype. The rearrangement joins TRBV7-8 to TRBJ2-7, with a possible D match to TRBD2 (6 bases). The V gene lost 5 bases and the J gene lost 3 bases, with 17 bases spanning the gap. Germline values: CDR1 SGHVS, CDR2 FQNEAQ. This CDR3 contains 15 residues. CDR3 DNA sequence: TGTGCCAGCAGCCCGCGCGGGACCGGAAACTACGAGCAGTACTTC. Translating it yields CASSPRGTGNYEQYF.

This clonotype was counted many times. V and J are TRBV7-3 and TRBJ2-3; possibly TRBD1 or TRBD2 for D (6 bases each). V was cut by 4 bases and J by 2 bases, with 16 bases left in between. CDR1 is SGHTA, CDR2 FQGTGA, per germline. This CDR3 is 16 amino acids long. The CDR3 DNA reads TGTGCCAGCAGCTCTTCCCTCGGGGGCGTCACAGATACGCAGTATTTT. Translated: CASSSSLGGVTDTQYF.

This clonotype came up a few times. The CDR3 protein is CASSFLTNQETQYF. The CDR3 DNA sequence: TGTGCCAGCAGCTTCCTGACAAACCAAGAGACCCAGTACTTC. This chain uses TRBV7-8 with TRBJ2-5; the D is unclear. The V end lost 3 bases, the J end lost 0 bases, and 8 bases lay between the germline ends. Germline assignment: CDR1 SGHVS and CDR2 FQNEAQ. This CDR3 is built from 14 residues.

This clonotype was seen a handful of times. Germline is not matched at one junction end, which may reflect a read error. The chain has TRBV14 and TRBJ2-1, with no clear D. CDR1 is SGHDN and CDR2 is FVKESK in the germline V gene. CDR3 length: 12 amino acids. The CDR3 nucleotides are TGTGCCAGCAGCCAACTAGGTGCTGGAACCTACTTC. Its protein is CASSQLGAGTYF.

This clonotype was counted between two and nine times. The chain combines TRBV5-1 with TRBJ1-1; D gene ambiguous. The CDR3 has 14 amino acids. V was clipped by 4 bases and J by 4 bases, with 14 bases between them. The germline V gene has CDR1 SGHRS and CDR2 YFSETQ. The CDR3 DNA is TGCGCCAGCAGCGGCTCGGGTCCTTCCACTGAAGCTTTCTTT. Translation gives CASSGSGPSTEAFF.

The rearrangement uses TRBV11-2 and TRBJ2-2; 7 nucleotides align to TRBD1. From germline, CDR1 is SGHAT and CDR2 FQNNGV. This CDR3 has 13 residues. V was pared by 6 bases and J by 9 bases, with 7 bases of the junction left unmatched. CDR3 in DNA: TGTGCCAGCAGTTCCTCACAGGGGTGGGAGCTGTTTTTT. This encodes CASSSSQGWELFF.

The sample holds a few counts of this clonotype. The chain employs TRBV5-1 and TRBJ2-5, with 8 bases aligning to TRBD2. Germline values: CDR1 SGHRS, CDR2 YFSETQ. The CDR3 has 16 residues. The V and J ends lost 0 bases and 4 bases, in that order; junction bases with no gene match: 8. CDR3 amino acids: CASSLAGGDVGETQYF. CDR3 DNA sequence: TGCGCCAGCAGCTTGGCGGGAGGGGATGTTGGAGAGACCCAGTACTTC. The variable domain in full, completed from reference TRBV5-1 and TRBJ2-5, reads KAGVTQTPRYLIKTRGQQVTLSCSPISGHRSVSWYQQTPGQGLQFLFEYFSETQRNKGNFPGRFSGRQFSNSRSEMNVSTLELGDSALYLCASSLAGGDVGETQYFGPGTRLLVL.

This clonotype showed up just a few times. The chain carries TRBV20-1 and TRBJ2-5; tentatively, D is TRBD2 (7 bases). This CDR3 region has 16 residues. V lost 6 bases to trimming and J lost 3 bases, with 23 bases between them. Germline-derived CDR1 and CDR2 are DFQATT and SNEGSKA (reference sequence). The CDR3 protein is CSAPRGGEVLEETQYF. CDR3 nucleotide sequence: TGCAGTGCCCCTCGCGGGGGCGAAGTGTTGGAAGAGACCCAGTACTTC.

This clonotype occurred many times. This sequence joins TRBV7-2 and TRBJ2-3; D might be TRBD2 (6 bases). CDR1 and CDR2 from the germline V gene are SGHTA and FQGNSA. Trimming cost V 3 bases and J 2 bases, with 15 bases left between them. There are 16 residues in the CDR3. The CDR3 DNA sequence: TGTGCCAGCAGCTTCGGGACTTTTTACTACACAGATACGCAGTATTTT. It codes for CASSFGTFYYTDTQYF.

This clonotype was observed a few times. The rearrangement joins TRBV28 to TRBJ2-1; 10 nucleotides agree with TRBD2. The CDR3 has 14 residues. From germline, CDR1 is MDHEN and CDR2 SYDVKM. With V trimmed by 5 bases and J by 10 bases, 8 bases remained unmatched. Here the CDR3 reads CASSKARGLAEQFF. The DNA of the CDR3 is TGTGCCAGCAGTAAAGCCAGGGGACTAGCGGAGCAGTTCTTC.

The genes are TRBV6-6 and TRBJ1-6; D is possibly TRBD1 (6 bases). Deletions cut 6 bases from V and 7 bases from J, with 10 bases between. The germline V gene has CDR1 MNHNY and CDR2 SVGAGI (reference sequence). CDR3 length equals 13 residues. DNA for the CDR3: TGTGCCAGCAGCGGACAGAACAATTCACCCCTCCACTTT. Translation gives CASSGQNNSPLHF.

This clonotype was counted a few times. The chain recombines TRBV18 with TRBJ1-1; weak D call: TRBD1 (6 bases). Per germline, CDR1 KGHSH and CDR2 LQKENI. CDR3 length: 14 residues. V dropped 0 bases and J dropped 1 base, with 6 bases sitting between them. CDR3 sequence: CASSPPDRNTEAFF. CDR3 in DNA: TGTGCCAGCTCACCACCGGACAGGAACACTGAAGCTTTCTTT.